Below, one T cell receptor beta chain is given with its context. The data were obtained in a study of T-cell reconstitution after alpha-beta-depleted transplantation in children. Germline lookup yields CDR1 MNHEY and CDR2 SMNVEV (reference sequence). V lost 6 bases to trimming and J lost 4 bases, with 17 bases between them. The CDR3 contains 15 residues. Unique molecular identifiers were built into the TCRbeta library. TCRdb re-derived calls from the PCR reads in MiXCR, one entry per CDR3 protein. Counted here are 450,000 to 500,000 distinct CDR3 sequences, approximately 12% occurring once; the ten biggest clones make up 4.5% to 6%.

This TCR was sampled from a human donor who donated a stem cell graft to a child with combined immunodeficiency. This chain connects TRBV27 to TRBJ2-3; no clear D. Source: PBMCs from the stem cell graft donor, taken from the stem cell graft. CDR3 coding DNA: TGTGCCAGCAGCCCACCCTCCGATAGGGCAGATACGCAGTATTTT. It codes for CASSPPSDRADTQYF.